Detailed here is one TCR beta chain. This clonotype was seen only once. The clone's antigen remains unknown. The junction departs from germline at one end; a sequencing error may be responsible. The CDR3, cysteine through phenylalanine, is 13 amino acids long. Left in the record is the CDR3 DNA by itself, 39 bases read in frame from the first base. The germline V gene (reference sequence) specifies MNHEY as CDR1 and SMNVEV as CDR2. The entry originates in a study of blood T cells in healthy people across ages (dated by TCRdb to about 2015). About the study as a whole: In model experiments, template switching captured roughly one uniquely barcoded TCR beta cDNA molecule for every two T cells. Using deep sequencing normalized with unique cDNA molecular identifiers, the study measured how TCR beta repertoire diversity changes with age. Donors were grouped into four age groups: young (average roughly 16 years), middle-aged (around 39), aged (62) and long-lived (about 82). To avoid experimental bias, donors of different ages were randomly spread across the sequencing lanes. For two donors (one aged 18 to 29 and one aged 80 or older), the study analyzed two additional independent replicas of 1 million unique cDNA reads from the same blood draw. The full study reports these points: Because the CMV infection status of the donors was unknown, age-related changes in expanded clonotypes may potentially have been confounded. Observed TCR beta diversity per million T cells fell roughly linearly with age, and a significant reduction was already apparent by age around 40. Compared with the aged group, the long-lived group had more naive CD4+ T cells, fewer expanded clones and increased TCR diversity, a pattern suggesting age selection. The percentage of naive T cells measured by flow cytometry correlated strongly with observed TCR beta diversity. Estimates of total diversity based on one million sequenced T cells were considered lower bounds and underestimates. Because profiling used bulk unsorted PBMCs, naive and antigen-experienced compartments could not be compared conclusively.

Receptor amplification or capture employed 5' RACE. Sequencer: Illumina HiSeq 2500. The second PCR ran for roughly 7 to 12 cycles and used a J-beta primer mix along with a sample-barcoded 5' primer. A template-switch 5' adaptor carrying 12 random nucleotides introduced a unique molecular identifier onto each TCR beta cDNA molecule. At least 3 million CDR3-containing paired-end reads were obtained from each sample. The Mint cDNA synthesis kit, primed by a TRBC-specific oligonucleotide, was used to synthesize first-strand cDNA from all RNA. All cDNA was treated with uracil-DNA glycosylase and then went through a first 18-cycle PCR with the universal primers M1SS and BC2_uni_R. From the authors' description of their analysis: Each sample was normalized by randomly selecting 1 million high-quality reads, each carrying a distinct molecular identifier. Reads sharing molecular identifiers were discarded rather than binned into consensus sequences. MiTCR, with a Q25 quality threshold and the strictest error-elimination algorithm, was used for CDR3 identification, clonotype clustering and error correction. A nonparametric unseen species model using Euler transformation provided a lower-bound estimate of total TCR beta diversity. Through fastp at Q25 and MiXCR, TCRdb rebuilt clones from the public reads, retaining in-frame beta chains. Each record represents a unique CDR3 protein, reported with the most common genes and DNA among its rows. TCRdb's processing, not the authors' own work, is the source of the V and J calls. A total of 700,000 to 850,000 distinct CDR3 sequences appear in this sample, about 34% of them only once. Roughly 13% of the sample is taken by the ten largest.

Systemically healthy Caucasian individuals from Russia, 35 to 40 in total and aged about 6 to 95 years, were included as donors. Around 10 milliliters of peripheral blood were collected from each donor into EDTA-treated Vacutainer tubes. Ficoll-Paque density-gradient centrifugation was used to isolate PBMCs, with at least 6 million per sample. Trizol reagent was used to extract total RNA from PBMCs, with at least 6 micrograms per sample. Naive CD45RAhigh/CD27high T cell percentages were measured by flow cytometry on a PBMC aliquot from every donor. This receptor was identified in a man between 18 and 29 years old in good health. The chain is made from TRBV27 and TRBJ2-5; confidence is insufficient to name the D gene. Sample: blood. CDR3 region: CASSVSARQTQYF. The nucleotide sequence is TGTGCCAGCAGTGTATCGGCCAGGCAGACCCAGTACTTC.